The clone carrying this TCR beta chain was picked up a small number of times. Its cognate antigen is unknown. This CDR3 is built from 14 residues. V shed 8 bases and J shed 0 bases, with 11 bases lying between them. These data are taken from a study of T-cell memory formation after mild COVID-19. Study context: TCR clusters were largely donor specific. Whole-study results and caveats: Clones which contracted sat mainly in CM and EM if CD4+, and in EMRA if CD8+.

From 5'RACE with constant-segment primers came TCR alpha and TCR beta cDNA libraries that carried sample barcodes and UMIs. TCRdb used MiXCR to reprocess the 5' RACE reads, holding one entry per CDR3 protein. The sample contains about 88,000 distinct CDR3 sequences, around a quarter of which appear only once. Sequenced material: PBMCs or a T cell subset sorted from them (not recorded which). The clonotype originates from a man younger than 35 who had mild COVID-19 (a few samples of this study predate the infection). Cell type and time point are not known. The chain recombines TRBV12-3 or TRBV12-4 with TRBJ1-5; TRBD1 might be the D (5 bases). CDR3 sequence: CASGTRDSNQPQHF. CDR3 DNA sequence: TGTGCCAGCGGAACCAGGGATAGCAATCAGCCCCAGCATTTT.